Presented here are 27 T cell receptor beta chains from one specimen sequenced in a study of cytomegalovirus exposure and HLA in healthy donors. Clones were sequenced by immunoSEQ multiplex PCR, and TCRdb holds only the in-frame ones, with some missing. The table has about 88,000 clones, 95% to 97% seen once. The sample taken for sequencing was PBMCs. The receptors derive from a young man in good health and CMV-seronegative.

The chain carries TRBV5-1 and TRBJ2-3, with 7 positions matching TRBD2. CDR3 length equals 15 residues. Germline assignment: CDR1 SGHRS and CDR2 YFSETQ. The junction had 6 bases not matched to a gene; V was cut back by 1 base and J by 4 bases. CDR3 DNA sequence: TGCGCCAGCAGCTTGCGGCGCGGGAGTGCAGATACGCAGTATTTT. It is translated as CASSLRRGSADTQYF.

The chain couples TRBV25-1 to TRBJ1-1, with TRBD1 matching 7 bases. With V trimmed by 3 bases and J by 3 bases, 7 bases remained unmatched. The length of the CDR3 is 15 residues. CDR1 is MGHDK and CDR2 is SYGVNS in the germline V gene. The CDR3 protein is CASSDQGEADTEAFF. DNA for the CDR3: TGTGCCAGCAGTGATCAGGGGGAAGCGGACACTGAAGCTTTCTTT.

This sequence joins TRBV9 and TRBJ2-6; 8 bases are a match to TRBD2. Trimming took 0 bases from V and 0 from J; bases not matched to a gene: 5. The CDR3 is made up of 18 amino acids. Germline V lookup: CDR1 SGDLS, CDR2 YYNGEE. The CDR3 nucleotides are TGTGCCAGCAGCGTAGAAGTAGCGGGAAACTCTGGGGCCAACGTCCTGACTTTC. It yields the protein CASSVEVAGNSGANVLTF.

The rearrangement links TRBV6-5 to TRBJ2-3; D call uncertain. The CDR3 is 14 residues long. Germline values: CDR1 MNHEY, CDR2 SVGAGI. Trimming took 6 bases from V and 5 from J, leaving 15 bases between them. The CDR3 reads CASSRPFPGDTQYF. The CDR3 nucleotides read TGTGCCAGCAGCCGTCCGTTCCCGGGAGATACGCAGTATTTT.

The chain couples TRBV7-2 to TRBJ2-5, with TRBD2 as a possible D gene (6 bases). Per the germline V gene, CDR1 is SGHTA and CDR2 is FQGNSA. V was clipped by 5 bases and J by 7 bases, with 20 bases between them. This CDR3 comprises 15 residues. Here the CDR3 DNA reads TGTGCCAGCAGCCGGCGGGGCTTTGGGGTCGGGACCCAGTACTTC. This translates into CASSRRGFGVGTQYF.

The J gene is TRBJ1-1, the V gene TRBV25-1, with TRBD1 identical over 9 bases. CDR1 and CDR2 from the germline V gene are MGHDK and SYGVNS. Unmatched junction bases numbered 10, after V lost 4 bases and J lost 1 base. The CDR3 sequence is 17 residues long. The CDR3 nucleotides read TGTGCCAGCAGTGCATCGCGACAGGGGGTTACGAACACTGAAGCTTTCTTT. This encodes CASSASRQGVTNTEAFF.

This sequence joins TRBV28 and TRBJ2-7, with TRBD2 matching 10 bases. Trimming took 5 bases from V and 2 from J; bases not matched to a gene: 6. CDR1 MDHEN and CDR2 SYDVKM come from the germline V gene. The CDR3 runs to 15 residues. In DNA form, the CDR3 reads TGTGCCAGCAGTCACGGGACTAGCGACCCCTACGAGCAGTACGTC. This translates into CASSHGTSDPYEQYV.

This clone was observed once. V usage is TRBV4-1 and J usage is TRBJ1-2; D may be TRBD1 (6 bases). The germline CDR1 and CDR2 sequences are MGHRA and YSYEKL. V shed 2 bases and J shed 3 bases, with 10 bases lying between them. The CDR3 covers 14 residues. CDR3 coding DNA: TGCGCCAGCAGCCAAAGGGGGAACTACTATGGCTACACCTTC. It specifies CASSQRGNYYGYTF.

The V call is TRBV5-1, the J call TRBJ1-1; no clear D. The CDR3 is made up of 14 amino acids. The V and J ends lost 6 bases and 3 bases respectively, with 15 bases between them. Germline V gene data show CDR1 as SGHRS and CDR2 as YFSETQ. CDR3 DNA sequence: TGCGCCAGCACCCCCACACCCGGGGACACTGAAGCTTTCTTT. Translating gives CASTPTPGDTEAFF.

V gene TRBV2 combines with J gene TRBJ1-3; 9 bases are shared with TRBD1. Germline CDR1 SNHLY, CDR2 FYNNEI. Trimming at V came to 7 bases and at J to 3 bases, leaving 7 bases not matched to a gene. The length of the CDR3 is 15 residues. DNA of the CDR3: TGTGCCAGCACGACACAGGGGGCCTTTGGAAACACCATATATTTT. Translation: CASTTQGAFGNTIYF.

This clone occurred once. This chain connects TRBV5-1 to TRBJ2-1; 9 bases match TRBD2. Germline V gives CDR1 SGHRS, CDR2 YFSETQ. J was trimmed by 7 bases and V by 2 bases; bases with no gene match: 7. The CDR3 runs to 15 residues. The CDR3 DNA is TGCGCCAGCAGCTTTAGCGGGAGTTCGTGGAATGAGCAGTTCTTC. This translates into CASSFSGSSWNEQFF.

CDR3: CASSLISRGPQHF. The CDR3 DNA reads as TGTGCCAGCAGCTTAATTAGCCGGGGGCCCCAGCATTTT. The chain recombines TRBV7-6 with TRBJ1-5; no clear D gene. The CDR3 covers 13 residues. V lost 2 bases and J lost 9, with 11 bases in between. Germline lookup yields CDR1 SGHVS and CDR2 FNYEAQ.

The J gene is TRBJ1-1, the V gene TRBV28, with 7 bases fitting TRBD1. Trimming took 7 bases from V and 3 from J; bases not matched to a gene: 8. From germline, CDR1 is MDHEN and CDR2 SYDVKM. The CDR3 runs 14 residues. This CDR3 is CASTDRVYDTEAFF. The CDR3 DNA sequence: TGTGCCAGCACCGACAGGGTTTACGACACTGAAGCTTTCTTT.

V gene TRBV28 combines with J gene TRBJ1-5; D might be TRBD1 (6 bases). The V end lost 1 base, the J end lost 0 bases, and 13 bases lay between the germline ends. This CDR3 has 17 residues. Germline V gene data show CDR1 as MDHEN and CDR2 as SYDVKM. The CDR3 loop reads CASSLYLQGNSNQPQHF. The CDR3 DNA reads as TGTGCCAGCAGTTTATACCTACAGGGCAATAGCAATCAGCCCCAGCATTTT.

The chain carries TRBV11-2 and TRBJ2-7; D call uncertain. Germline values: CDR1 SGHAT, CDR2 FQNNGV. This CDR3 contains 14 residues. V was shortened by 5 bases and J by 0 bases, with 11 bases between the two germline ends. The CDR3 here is CASSPDPSSYEQYV. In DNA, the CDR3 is TGTGCCAGCAGCCCAGATCCTAGCTCCTACGAGCAGTACGTC.

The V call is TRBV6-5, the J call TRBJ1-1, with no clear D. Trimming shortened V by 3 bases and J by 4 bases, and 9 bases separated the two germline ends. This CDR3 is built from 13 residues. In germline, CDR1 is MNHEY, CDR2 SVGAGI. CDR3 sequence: CASSYEGTTEAFF. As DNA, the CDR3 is TGTGCCAGCAGTTATGAGGGTACCACTGAAGCTTTCTTT.

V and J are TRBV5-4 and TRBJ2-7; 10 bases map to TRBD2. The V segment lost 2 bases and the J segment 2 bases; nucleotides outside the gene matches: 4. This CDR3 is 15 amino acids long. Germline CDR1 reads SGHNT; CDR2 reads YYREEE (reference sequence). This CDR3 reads CASSFGGTSAYEQYF. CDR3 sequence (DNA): TGTGCCAGCAGCTTTGGGGGGACTAGCGCCTACGAGCAGTACTTC.

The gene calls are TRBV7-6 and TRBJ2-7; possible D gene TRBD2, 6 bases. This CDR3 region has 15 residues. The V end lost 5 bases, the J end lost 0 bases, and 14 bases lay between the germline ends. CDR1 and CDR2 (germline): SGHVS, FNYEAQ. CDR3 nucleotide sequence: TGTGCCAGCAGCCCCTGGGCGGGGAGCTCCTACGAGCAGTACTTC. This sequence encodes CASSPWAGSSYEQYF.

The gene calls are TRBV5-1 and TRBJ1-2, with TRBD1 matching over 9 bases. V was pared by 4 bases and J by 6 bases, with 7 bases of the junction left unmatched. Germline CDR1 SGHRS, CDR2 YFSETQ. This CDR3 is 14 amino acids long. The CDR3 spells CASSEDRGGDGYTF. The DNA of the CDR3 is TGCGCCAGCAGCGAGGACAGGGGAGGGGATGGCTACACCTTC. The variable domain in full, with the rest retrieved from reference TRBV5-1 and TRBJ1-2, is KAGVTQTPRYLIKTRGQQVTLSCSPISGHRSVSWYQQTPGQGLQFLFEYFSETQRNKGNFPGRFSGRQFSNSRSEMNVSTLELGDSALYLCASSEDRGGDGYTFGSGTRLTVV.

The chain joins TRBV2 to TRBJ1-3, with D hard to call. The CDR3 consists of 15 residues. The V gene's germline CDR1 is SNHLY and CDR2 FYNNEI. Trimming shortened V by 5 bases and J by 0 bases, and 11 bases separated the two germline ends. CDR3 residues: CASSPSPSSGNTIYF. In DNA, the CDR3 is TGTGCCAGCAGTCCGTCCCCGAGCTCTGGAAACACCATATATTTT.

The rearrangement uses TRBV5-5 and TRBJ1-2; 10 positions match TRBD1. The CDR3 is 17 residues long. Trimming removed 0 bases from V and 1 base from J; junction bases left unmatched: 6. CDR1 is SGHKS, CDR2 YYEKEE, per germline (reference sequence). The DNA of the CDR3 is TGTGCCAGCAGCTTGGGTCCCGGACAGGGGGTTAACTATGGCTACACCTTC. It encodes CASSLGPGQGVNYGYTF.

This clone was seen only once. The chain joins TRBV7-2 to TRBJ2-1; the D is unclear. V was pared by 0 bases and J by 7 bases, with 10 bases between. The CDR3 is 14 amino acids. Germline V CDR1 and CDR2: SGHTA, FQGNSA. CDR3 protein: CASSLAWSVNEQFF. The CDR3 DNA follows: TGTGCCAGCAGCTTAGCCTGGAGTGTTAATGAGCAGTTCTTC.

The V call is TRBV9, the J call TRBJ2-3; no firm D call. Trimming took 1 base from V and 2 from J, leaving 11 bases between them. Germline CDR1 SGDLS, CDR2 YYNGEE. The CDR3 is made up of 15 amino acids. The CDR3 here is CASSVMARNTDTQYF. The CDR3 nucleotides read TGTGCCAGCAGCGTAATGGCTAGAAACACAGATACGCAGTATTTT. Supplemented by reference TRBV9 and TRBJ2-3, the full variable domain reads DSGVTQTPKHLITATGQRVTLRCSPRSGDLSVYWYQQSLDQGLQFLIQYYNGEERAKGNILERFSAQQFPDLHSELNLSSLELGDSALYFCASSVMARNTDTQYFGPGTRLTVL.

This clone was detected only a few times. CDR3 sequence reads: CAWSVFSGRLYEQYV. The CDR3 DNA reads as TGTGCCTGGAGTGTATTTTCGGGTAGGCTCTACGAGCAGTACGTC. The rearrangement links TRBV30 to TRBJ2-7; D unresolved. The ends were cut back, 0 bases at V and 3 bases at J, with 15 bases in the middle. The CDR3 is 15 amino acids. CDR1 and CDR2 (germline): GTSNPN, SVGIG (reference sequence).

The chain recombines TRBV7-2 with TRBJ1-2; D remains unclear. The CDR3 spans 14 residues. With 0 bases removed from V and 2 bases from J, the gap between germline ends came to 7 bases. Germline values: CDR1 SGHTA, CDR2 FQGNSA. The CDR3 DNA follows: TGTGCCAGCAGCTTAGCAGGAGTCAACTATGGCTACACCTTC. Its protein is CASSLAGVNYGYTF.

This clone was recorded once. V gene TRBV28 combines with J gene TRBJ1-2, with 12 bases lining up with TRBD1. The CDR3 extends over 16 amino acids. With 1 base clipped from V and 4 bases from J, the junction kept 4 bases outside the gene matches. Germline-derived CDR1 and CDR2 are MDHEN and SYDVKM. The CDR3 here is CASSLYGTGGFYGYTF. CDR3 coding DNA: TGTGCCAGCAGTTTATATGGGACAGGGGGCTTCTATGGCTACACCTTC.

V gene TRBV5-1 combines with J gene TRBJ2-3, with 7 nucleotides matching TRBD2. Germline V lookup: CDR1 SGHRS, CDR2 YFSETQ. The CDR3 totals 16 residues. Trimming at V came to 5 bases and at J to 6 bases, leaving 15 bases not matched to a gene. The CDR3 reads CASRVGGSVSSDTQYF. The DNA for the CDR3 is TGCGCCAGCAGGGTCGGCGGGAGCGTCTCTTCGGATACGCAGTATTTT. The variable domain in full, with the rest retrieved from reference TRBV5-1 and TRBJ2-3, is KAGVTQTPRYLIKTRGQQVTLSCSPISGHRSVSWYQQTPGQGLQFLFEYFSETQRNKGNFPGRFSGRQFSNSRSEMNVSTLELGDSALYLCASRVGGSVSSDTQYFGPGTRLTVL.